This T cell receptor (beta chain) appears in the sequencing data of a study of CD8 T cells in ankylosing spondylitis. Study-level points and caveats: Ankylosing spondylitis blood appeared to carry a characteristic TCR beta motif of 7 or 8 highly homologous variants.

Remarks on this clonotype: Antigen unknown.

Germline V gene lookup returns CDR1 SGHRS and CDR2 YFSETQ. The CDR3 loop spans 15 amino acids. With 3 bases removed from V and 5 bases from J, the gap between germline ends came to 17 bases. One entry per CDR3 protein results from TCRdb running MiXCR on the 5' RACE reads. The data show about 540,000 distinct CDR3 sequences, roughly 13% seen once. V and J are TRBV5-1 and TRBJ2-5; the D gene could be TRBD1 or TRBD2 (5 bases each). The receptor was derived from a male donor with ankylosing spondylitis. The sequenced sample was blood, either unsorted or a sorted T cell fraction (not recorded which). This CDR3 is CASSYSRGADETQYF. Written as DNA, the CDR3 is TGCGCCAGCAGCTACTCCCGAGGGGCGGATGAGACCCAGTACTTC.